The rows below give T cell receptor beta chains drawn from one sample of a study of cytomegalovirus exposure and HLA in healthy donors. Method: immunoSEQ multiplex PCR; TCRdb's copy keeps in-frame clones and lacks some. Of fewer than 80,000 clones in the sample, about four fifths are singletons; the top ten hold roughly 5%. The sample consisted of PBMCs. Receptor source: a woman in her 30s in good health and CMV-seronegative. The CDR3 runs from the conserved cysteine through the conserved F or W. A D gene is named only where the DNA matches it firmly. Size tells how often a clone was seen (once, few, many) or the class of an expanded clone, and some rows leave it out.

cdr3_aa,cdr3_nt,clone_size,j_call,v_call,d_call
CASSSTGRGSNYGYTF,TGTGCCAGCAGTTCTACTGGGAGGGGATCGAACTATGGCTACACCTTC,few,TRBJ1-2,TRBV6-5,NA
CASSLYQGATDTQYF,TGTGCCAGCAGTTTATACCAGGGGGCTACAGATACGCAGTATTTT,NA,TRBJ2-3,TRBV28,TRBD1
CASSRTRSVYNEQFF,TGTGCCAGCAGCCGGACTAGAAGTGTCTACAATGAGCAGTTCTTC,few,TRBJ2-1,TRBV6-5,TRBD2
CASIDSFRNNEQFF,TGTGCCAGTATCGACAGTTTCCGAAACAATGAGCAGTTCTTC,NA,TRBJ2-1,TRBV19,NA
CASSSNYGYTF,TGTGCCAGCAGCTCGAACTATGGCTACACCTTC,NA,TRBJ1-2,TRBV7-9,NA
CASRARDSYYGYTF,TGTGCCAGCAGAGCCCGGGACAGTTACTATGGCTACACCTTC,NA,TRBJ1-2,TRBV6-1,TRBD1
CASSPHTTISGNTIYF,TGTGCCAGCAGTCCCCACACCACCATCTCTGGAAACACCATATATTTT,few,TRBJ1-3,TRBV28,NA
CASSKQGAGLSARGEAFF,TGTGCCAGCAGCAAACAGGGGGCCGGTTTGTCGGCTCGAGGTGAAGCTTTCTTT,NA,TRBJ1-1,TRBV2,TRBD1
CASSFETSSYNEQFF,TGTGCCAGCAGCTTTGAGACTAGCAGCTACAATGAGCAGTTCTTC,NA,TRBJ2-1,TRBV11-3,TRBD2
CASSSATSDNEQFF,TGTGCCAGCAGCTCCGCGACTAGCGACAATGAGCAGTTCTTC,few,TRBJ2-1,TRBV7-6,TRBD2
CASSFVRAEEAGANVLTF,TGTGCCAGCAGCTTCGTGCGGGCGGAAGAGGCTGGGGCCAACGTCCTGACTTTC,NA,TRBJ2-6,TRBV7-6,NA
CASTMMLAGSNTGELFF,TGCGCCAGCACCATGATGCTAGCGGGCTCGAACACCGGGGAGCTGTTTTTT,NA,TRBJ2-2,TRBV5-1,TRBD2
CASSGLQGPETQYF,TGTGCCAGCAGTGGATTACAGGGGCCAGAGACCCAGTACTTC,few,TRBJ2-5,TRBV2,TRBD1
CASSLFFGRTETQYF,TGTGCCAGCAGTTTATTTTTCGGACGGACTGAGACCCAGTACTTC,NA,TRBJ2-5,TRBV27,NA
CASRQGNTEAFF,TGTGCCAGCAGACAGGGGAACACTGAAGCTTTCTTT,NA,TRBJ1-1,TRBV27,NA
CASSESTSGLNTGELFF,TGCGCCAGCAGTGAGTCAACTAGCGGATTGAACACCGGGGAGCTGTTTTTT,once,TRBJ2-2,TRBV10-2,TRBD2
CASSRTGEGTGELFF,TGTGCCAGCAGCAGGACGGGAGAGGGGACCGGGGAGCTGTTTTTT,few,TRBJ2-2,TRBV14,NA
CASSESTRGSTGELFF,TGTGCCAGCAGTGAGAGTACCAGGGGGAGCACCGGGGAGCTGTTTTTT,NA,TRBJ2-2,TRBV6-4,TRBD1
CASSNGGGSNQPQHF,TGTGCCAGCAGTAACGGGGGAGGAAGCAATCAGCCCCAGCATTTT,NA,TRBJ1-5,TRBV28,NA
CSARGLRGYTF,TGCAGTGCTAGGGGGCTCCGTGGCTACACCTTC,NA,TRBJ1-2,TRBV20-1,NA
CASRATLDGKETQYF,TGTGCCAGCAGGGCGACACTAGACGGGAAAGAGACCCAGTACTTC,few,TRBJ2-5,TRBV2,NA
CASSFGTGGQPQHF,TGCGCCAGCAGCTTCGGGACAGGGGGTCAGCCCCAGCATTTT,NA,TRBJ1-5,TRBV5-1,TRBD1
CASSLFPQSYEQYF,TGTGCCAGCAGTTTATTTCCCCAGTCCTACGAGCAGTACTTC,NA,TRBJ2-7,TRBV27,NA
CASSEIIAGGLSTDTQYF,TGTGCCAGCAGTGAGATTATAGCGGGAGGGCTTAGCACAGATACGCAGTATTTT,NA,TRBJ2-3,TRBV4-2,TRBD2
CASSSTGSYTF,TGTGCCAGCAGTTCAACAGGCTCCTACACCTTC,NA,TRBJ1-2,TRBV6-5,NA
CASSPASVTSGKETQYF,TGTGCCAGCAGTCCTGCGAGCGTGACTAGCGGGAAGGAGACCCAGTACTTC,NA,TRBJ2-5,TRBV27,TRBD2
CASSLGREYTQYF,TGTGCCAGCAGCTTGGGCCGAGAATATACGCAGTATTTT,NA,TRBJ2-3,TRBV5-4,NA
CASSPGSSYEQYF,TGTGCCAGCAGTCCCGGGTCCTCATACGAGCAGTACTTC,NA,TRBJ2-7,TRBV28,NA
CASSLGGIQETQYF,TGTGCCAGCAGCTTGGGGGGAATCCAAGAGACCCAGTACTTC,NA,TRBJ2-5,TRBV7-8,NA
CASSSSGSWTGELFF,TGCGCCAGCAGCTCTAGCGGGAGTTGGACCGGGGAGCTGTTTTTT,NA,TRBJ2-2,TRBV5-1,TRBD2
CASSLTSGVGELFF,TGTGCCAGCAGCTTAACGTCGGGGGTCGGGGAGCTGTTTTTT,NA,TRBJ2-2,TRBV7-3,NA
CASSLGSQYGYTF,TGTGCCAGCAGTTTGGGCAGCCAATATGGCTACACCTTC,NA,TRBJ1-2,TRBV28,NA
CASSSTTDTQYF,TGTGCCAGCAGCTCTACGACAGATACGCAGTATTTT,NA,TRBJ2-3,TRBV7-9,NA